The 21 T cell receptor beta chains below come from one sample, sequenced in a study of shared clonotypes between healthy human individuals (TCRdb year 2020). Library preparation was by the immunoSEQ multiplex PCR assay. TCRdb mirrors the immuneACCESS table, restricted to in-frame sequences. Some clones are absent from its copies; in checked studies, under half trace to an unresolved V gene, and the reason for the others is unknown. In this sample the table shows approximately 1,500,000 clones, around 97% of which occur a single time. The ten largest clones take up more than 0.9% of the sample. Sequenced input: naive CD4+ T cells sorted from blood. The sample's cell subset or site label, in plain terms: CD45RA+ positively selected. The source is a man aged 25-40 years in good health.

The rearrangement joins TRBV11-2 to TRBJ1-1; no clear D gene. The germline V gene has CDR1 SGHAT and CDR2 FQNNGV. Trimming took 0 bases from V and 4 from J, leaving 12 bases between them. The CDR3 is 15 residues long. CDR3 sequence (DNA): TGTGCCAGCAGCTTAGATTGGTCAGGAAGCACTGAAGCTTTCTTT. Protein product: CASSLDWSGSTEAFF.

In nucleotides, the CDR3 is TGTGCCAGTAGTCCCCCAGCGGGTCACGCCAAGTACTTC. This encodes CASSPPAGHAKYF. V is TRBV19 and J is TRBJ2-7, with TRBD2 as a possible D gene (6 bases). Germline-derived CDR1 and CDR2 are LNHDA and SQIVND (reference sequence). The germline V and J ends were trimmed by 5 bases and 11 bases, with 19 bases remaining between them. The CDR3 covers 13 residues.

J is TRBJ1-4 and V is TRBV14; TRBD1 agrees at 7 bases. CDR3 length: 15 residues. Germline CDR1 SGHDN, CDR2 FVKESK. V trimming: 5 bases; J trimming: 8 bases; junction bases outside the gene matches: 11. Written as DNA, the CDR3 is TGTGCCAGCAGCTTCCGACAGGGCCAGGGCGAAAAACTGTTTTTT. Its protein is CASSFRQGQGEKLFF.

V gene TRBV28 combines with J gene TRBJ1-1, with 9 bases lining up with TRBD1. J lost 5 bases, V lost 7 bases, and 5 bases had no gene match. From germline, CDR1 is MDHEN and CDR2 SYDVKM. The CDR3 extends over 13 amino acids. The CDR3 protein is CASKETGGTEAFF. The DNA for the CDR3 is TGTGCCAGCAAGGAGACAGGGGGAACTGAAGCTTTCTTT. Complete variable domain (other parts from reference TRBV28 and TRBJ1-1): DVKVTQSSRYLVKRTGEKVFLECVQDMDHENMFWYRQDPGLGLRLIYFSYDVKMKEKGDIPEGYSVSREKKERFSLILESASTNQTSMYLCASKETGGTEAFFGQGTRLTVV.

J is TRBJ1-1 and V is TRBV29-1; maybe TRBD1 (5 bases). Germline V gene lookup returns CDR1 SQVTM and CDR2 ANQGSEA. V lost 5 bases, J lost 5 bases, and 12 bases lay in between. The CDR3 extends over 12 amino acids. CDR3 amino acids: CSVFGGGTEAFF. CDR3 sequence (DNA): TGCAGCGTTTTTGGCGGGGGAACTGAAGCTTTCTTT.

The DNA for the CDR3 is TGTGCCAGCAGCCGTTACTCCTCGGATACGCAGTATTTT. Encoded protein: CASSRYSSDTQYF. The chain joins TRBV2 to TRBJ2-3; no clear D gene. The CDR3 covers 13 residues. CDR1 and CDR2 from the germline V gene are SNHLY and FYNNEI. The V gene lost 6 bases and the J gene lost 6 bases, with 13 bases spanning the gap.

This chain joins TRBV19 and TRBJ2-4; no definite D call. V lost 6 bases, J lost 8 bases, and 11 bases lay in between. CDR1 and CDR2 (germline): LNHDA, SQIVND (reference sequence). There are 12 residues in the CDR3. CDR3 loop: CASRSLTYIQYF. CDR3 in DNA: TGTGCCAGTAGATCCTTAACGTACATTCAGTACTTC.

The chain carries TRBV28 and TRBJ2-3; perhaps TRBD1 as D (5 bases). CDR1 and CDR2 (germline): MDHEN, SYDVKM. V was shortened by 6 bases and J by 0 bases, with 16 bases between the two germline ends. This CDR3 spans 16 amino acids. CDR3 residues: CASSPRALPSTDTQYF. The CDR3 region has the DNA TGTGCCAGCAGCCCCAGGGCCCTCCCTAGCACAGATACGCAGTATTTT.

As concerns this clone: The same CDR3 is also encoded by other DNA sequences in this sample. This sequence joins TRBV28 and TRBJ2-7; D gene unclear. Trimming cost V 6 bases and J 4 bases, with 10 bases left between them. The CDR3 is 12 residues long. Germline V lookup: CDR1 MDHEN, CDR2 SYDVKM. The CDR3 nucleotides read TGTGCCAGCAGAGAGACTGGATACGAGCAGTACTTC. Translation: CASRETGYEQYF.

V gene TRBV4-2 combines with J gene TRBJ2-2; no clear D. V lost 0 bases, J lost 5 bases, and 4 bases lay in between. Germline CDR1 is LGHNA and CDR2 is YNFKEQ. The CDR3 spans 13 residues. CDR3 DNA: TGTGCCAGCAGCCAAGATCCTACCGGGGAGCTGTTTTTT. Protein: CASSQDPTGELFF.

This chain joins TRBV11-2 and TRBJ2-7; 7 nucleotides match TRBD1. The germline gives CDR1 SGHAT, CDR2 FQNNGV. This CDR3 is 14 amino acids long. V lost 9 bases to trimming and J lost 0 bases; unmatched junction nucleotides: 8. CDR3 nucleotide sequence: TGTGCCAGAGCCACAGGGGACAACTCCTACGAGCAGTACTTC. Translation: CARATGDNSYEQYF.

The CDR3 coding sequence is TGCGCCAGCAGCTGGGGGGACAGGGGTGTCGAGCAGTACTTC. Its translation is CASSWGDRGVEQYF. The V and J genes are TRBV5-1 and TRBJ2-7; TRBD1 aligns across 10 bases. Germline values: CDR1 SGHRS, CDR2 YFSETQ. CDR3 length: 14 amino acids. With 3 bases clipped from V and 6 bases from J, the junction kept 6 bases outside the gene matches.

This clone was found once. This chain links TRBV5-1 with TRBJ2-5; no reliable D call. Trimming removed 0 bases at V and 5 bases at J, with 14 bases between. The CDR3 loop spans 15 amino acids. CDR1 and CDR2 (germline): SGHRS, YFSETQ. Written as DNA, the CDR3 is TGCGCCAGCAGCTTGGGCGCCCGGGCCGGTGAGACCCAGTACTTC. As protein: CASSLGARAGETQYF. The variable domain in full, completed from reference TRBV5-1 and TRBJ2-5, reads KAGVTQTPRYLIKTRGQQVTLSCSPISGHRSVSWYQQTPGQGLQFLFEYFSETQRNKGNFPGRFSGRQFSNSRSEMNVSTLELGDSALYLCASSLGARAGETQYFGPGTRLLVL.

The chain links TRBV18 to TRBJ2-1; 7 bases line up with TRBD1. The CDR3 spans 15 residues. The germline V gene has CDR1 KGHSH and CDR2 LQKENI. Losses at the gene ends were 4 bases for V and 3 bases for J; bases not matched to a gene: 6. The CDR3 region has the DNA TGTGCCAGCTCACGACAGGGTAAAGACTACAATGAGCAGTTCTTC. It yields the protein CASSRQGKDYNEQFF.

This chain connects TRBV7-6 to TRBJ2-2, with 7 bases lining up with TRBD2. CDR1 and CDR2 from the germline V gene are SGHVS and FNYEAQ. There are 15 residues in the CDR3. The J segment lost 6 bases and the V segment lost 3 bases, leaving 7 bases of the junction unmatched. CDR3 DNA: TGTGCCAGCAGCTTTATGGGGGAGGGCCCCGGGGAGCTGTTTTTT. This encodes CASSFMGEGPGELFF. The full variable domain, completed using reference TRBV7-6 and TRBJ2-2, is GAGVSQSPRYKVTKRGQDVALRCDPISGHVSLYWYRQALGQGPEFLTYFNYEAQQDKSGLPNDRFSAERPEGSISTLTIQRTEQRDSAMYRCASSFMGEGPGELFFGEGSRLTVL.

The chain employs TRBV4-1 and TRBJ1-4; D is uncertain. Between the trimmed V and J ends, which lost 4 bases and 1 base, there was a span of 10 bases. CDR1 is MGHRA and CDR2 is YSYEKL in the germline V gene. The CDR3 contains 15 residues. CDR3 loop: CASSLGWKTNEKLFF. The CDR3 DNA sequence: TGCGCCAGCAGCCTTGGTTGGAAAACTAATGAAAAACTGTTTTTT.

This chain joins TRBV5-4 and TRBJ2-2; D is uncertain. The CDR3 spans 17 residues. CDR1 and CDR2 (germline): SGHNT, YYREEE (reference sequence). V was trimmed by 1 base and J by 4 bases, leaving 17 bases between them. The CDR3 DNA reads TGTGCCAGCAGCTTGTTAGGCGGCGAAGTTGGCACCGGGGAGCTGTTTTTT. Protein: CASSLLGGEVGTGELFF.

The rearrangement joins TRBV5-1 to TRBJ1-3; no clear D. The CDR3 runs to 14 residues. From germline, CDR1 is SGHRS and CDR2 YFSETQ. With 0 bases removed from V and 8 bases from J, the gap between germline ends came to 12 bases. The CDR3 spells CASSLGPLPDTIYF. DNA for the CDR3: TGCGCCAGCAGCTTGGGACCCCTCCCGGACACCATATATTTT.

V usage is TRBV4-3 and J usage is TRBJ1-2; 7 bases are a match to TRBD1. V shed 3 bases, J shed 7 bases, and the junction held 5 bases outside the gene matches. CDR1 and CDR2 from the germline V gene are LGHNA and YSLEER. The CDR3 length is 13 residues. The chain's CDR3 is CASSQAGTAGYTF. The CDR3 coding sequence is TGCGCCAGCAGCCAGGCTGGGACAGCTGGCTACACCTTC.

This clone is a singleton in its sample. The genes are TRBV7-9 and TRBJ2-3; 11 positions agree with TRBD2. V gave up 5 bases and J gave up 6 bases; unmatched junction bases: 13. CDR3 length equals 17 residues. The germline V gene has CDR1 SEHNR and CDR2 FQNEAQ (reference sequence). CDR3 nucleotides: TGTGCCAGCAGCAAAGGGACTAGCGGCTATGGGCAGGATACGCAGTATTTT. Protein: CASSKGTSGYGQDTQYF.

This chain links TRBV5-5 with TRBJ1-2; D gene unclear. Germline loops: CDR1 SGHKS, CDR2 YYEKEE (reference sequence). This CDR3 region has 15 residues. V lost 0 bases and J 1 base, leaving 10 bases between the germline ends. The CDR3 loop reads CASSLAARDNYGYTF. The CDR3 nucleotides are TGTGCCAGCAGCTTGGCCGCCCGAGATAACTATGGCTACACCTTC.